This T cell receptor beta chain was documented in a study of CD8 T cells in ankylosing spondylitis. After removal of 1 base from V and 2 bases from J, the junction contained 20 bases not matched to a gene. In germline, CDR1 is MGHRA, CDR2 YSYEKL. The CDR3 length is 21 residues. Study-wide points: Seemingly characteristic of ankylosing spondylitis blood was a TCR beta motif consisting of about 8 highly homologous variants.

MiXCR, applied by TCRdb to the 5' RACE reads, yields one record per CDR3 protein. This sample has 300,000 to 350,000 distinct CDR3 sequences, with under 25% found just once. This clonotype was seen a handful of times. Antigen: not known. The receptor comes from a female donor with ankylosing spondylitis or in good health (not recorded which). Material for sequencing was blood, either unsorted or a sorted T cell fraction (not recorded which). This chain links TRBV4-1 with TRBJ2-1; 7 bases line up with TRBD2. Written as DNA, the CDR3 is TGCGCCAGCAGCCAAGCGTTTATAACGGGAGGTATAACGACGCCCTACAATGAGCAGTTCTTC. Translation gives CASSQAFITGGITTPYNEQFF.